A single sample gave rise to the 24 T cell receptor beta chains below, sequenced in a study of cytomegalovirus exposure and HLA in healthy donors. The study ran its PCR with 60 Vbeta and 13 Jbeta primers. Method: immunoSEQ multiplex PCR; TCRdb's copy keeps in-frame clones and lacks some. The table includes about 180,000 clones, approximately 82% detected once. The sequenced sample was PBMCs. These receptors were collected from a girl aged 2 to 10 in good health and CMV-seropositive.

The gene calls are TRBV4-2 and TRBJ2-1, with 7 bases lining up with TRBD1. CDR1 and CDR2 from the germline V gene are LGHNA and YNFKEQ. This CDR3 is built from 19 residues. The V and J ends lost 0 bases and 0 bases, in that order; junction bases with no gene match: 11. CDR3 protein: CASSQDTNWGQISYNEQFF. The DNA for the CDR3 is TGTGCCAGCAGCCAAGATACTAATTGGGGACAGATCTCCTACAATGAGCAGTTCTTC.

This clone has only one observation. The chain carries TRBV28 and TRBJ1-3, with D possibly matching TRBD1 (6 bases). Trimming took off 7 bases at V and 2 bases at J, with 9 bases between the two ends. The length of the CDR3 is 13 residues. From germline, CDR1 is MDHEN and CDR2 SYDVKM. The CDR3 DNA reads TGTGCCAGCATCGGGGGGCCTGGAAACACCATATATTTT. This sequence encodes CASIGGPGNTIYF.

The gene calls are TRBV5-1 and TRBJ2-1, with TRBD2 as a possible D gene (5 bases). CDR3 size: 12 residues. Per germline, CDR1 SGHRS and CDR2 YFSETQ. The V end was cut by 9 bases, the J end by 5 bases, with 12 bases between. DNA for the CDR3: TGCGCCACGGCTAGCCCGAACAATGAGCAGTTCTTC. Its protein is CATASPNNEQFF.

The rearrangement uses TRBV2 and TRBJ1-1; possible D gene TRBD1, 6 bases. Trimming shortened V by 1 base and J by 6 bases, and 18 bases separated the two germline ends. This CDR3 has 16 residues. Germline CDR1 SNHLY, CDR2 FYNNEI. The CDR3 loop is CASSEGGQRTESEAFF. CDR3 DNA: TGTGCCAGCAGTGAAGGGGGCCAACGGACAGAGTCTGAAGCTTTCTTT.

J is TRBJ1-6 and V is TRBV29-1; D gene ambiguous. Trimming left V 6 bases short and J 4 bases short, with 10 bases between. The CDR3 loop spans 13 amino acids. CDR1 SQVTM and CDR2 ANQGSEA come from the germline V gene. In DNA form, the CDR3 reads TGCAGCGTCGCTACAGCTTATAATTCACCCCTCCACTTT. It translates to CSVATAYNSPLHF.

The chain is built from TRBV7-3 and TRBJ1-6; a possible D gene is TRBD1 (5 bases). V lost 0 bases and J lost 7, with 10 bases in between. Per germline, CDR1 SGHTA and CDR2 FQGTGA. This CDR3 comprises 15 residues. CDR3 nucleotide sequence: TGTGCCAGCAGCTTAACTTTCGGGGGGAATTCACCCCTCCACTTT. It yields the protein CASSLTFGGNSPLHF.

This chain joins TRBV2 and TRBJ1-2; D gene uncertain. Germline loops: CDR1 SNHLY, CDR2 FYNNEI. The CDR3 totals 14 residues. V was clipped by 0 bases and J by 4 bases, with 9 bases between them. The CDR3 DNA reads as TGTGCCAGCAGTGAAGCATCCCCCGTCTATGGCTACACCTTC. Translated, it gives CASSEASPVYGYTF.

CDR3 DNA: TGTGCCAGCAGTGAAGCCGGGACAGGAGTCTATGGCTACACCTTC. Translation gives CASSEAGTGVYGYTF. The rearrangement uses TRBV6-1 and TRBJ1-2; 8 bases are a match to TRBD1. Germline V gene data show CDR1 as MNHNS and CDR2 as SASEGT. The CDR3 has 15 amino acids. V lost 0 bases and J lost 4; bases outside the gene matches: 4.

V is TRBV6-1 and J is TRBJ1-2, with D hard to call. The germline V and J ends were trimmed by 4 bases and 3 bases, with 18 bases remaining between them. Germline CDR1 MNHNS, CDR2 SASEGT. The CDR3 contains 16 residues. CDR3 amino acids: CASSVGRLKRYYGYTF. The CDR3 bases are TGTGCCAGCAGTGTAGGGAGGTTAAAGCGGTACTATGGCTACACCTTC.

The CDR3 DNA is TGCGCCAGCAGAAACGGGACAGGGGGCTTAAATGAGCAGTACTTC. Its translation: CASRNGTGGLNEQYF. The chain recombines TRBV5-1 with TRBJ2-7, with TRBD1 identical over 12 bases. With V trimmed by 5 bases and J by 7 bases, 10 bases remained unmatched. There are 15 residues in the CDR3. Germline assignment: CDR1 SGHRS and CDR2 YFSETQ. The entire variable domain, with the rest obtained from reference TRBV5-1 and TRBJ2-7, is as follows: KAGVTQTPRYLIKTRGQQVTLSCSPISGHRSVSWYQQTPGQGLQFLFEYFSETQRNKGNFPGRFSGRQFSNSRSEMNVSTLELGDSALYLCASRNGTGGLNEQYFGPGTRLTVT.

The rearrangement uses TRBV11-2 and TRBJ1-2; 10 bases agree with TRBD1. This CDR3 has 14 amino acids. Trimming cost V 5 bases and J 8 bases; bases outside gene matches: 8. Germline V gene lookup returns CDR1 SGHAT and CDR2 FQNNGV. The CDR3 bases are TGTGCCAGCAGCAATAGACAGGGGGCAGTAGGCTACACCTTC. Translation: CASSNRQGAVGYTF. Full variable domain (missing parts from reference TRBV11-2 and TRBJ1-2): EAGVAQSPRYKIIEKRQSVAFWCNPISGHATLYWYQQILGQGPKLLIQFQNNGVVDDSQLPKDRFSAERLKGVDSTLKIQPAKLEDSAVYLCASSNRQGAVGYTFGSGTRLTVV.

V is TRBV7-2 and J is TRBJ1-3; 7 positions agree with TRBD1. The V segment lost 5 bases and the J segment 0 bases; nucleotides outside the gene matches: 10. The CDR3 is made up of 17 amino acids. From germline, CDR1 is SGHTA and CDR2 FQGNSA. For the CDR3, the DNA is TGTGCCAGCAGCATGGCCTCAGGGGGACGCTCTGGAAACACCATATATTTT. Translation gives CASSMASGGRSGNTIYF.

The rearrangement joins TRBV5-1 to TRBJ1-3; TRBD1 is a possible D gene (6 bases). Germline V gene sequence: CDR1 SGHRS, CDR2 YFSETQ. V lost 3 bases to trimming and J lost 8 bases, with 12 bases between them. The CDR3 is 13 amino acids. The CDR3 DNA follows: TGCGCCAGCAGCTCCCTTCCAGGGGACACCATATATTTT. Protein: CASSSLPGDTIYF.

The rearrangement uses TRBV5-4 and TRBJ1-2; TRBD1 matches at 8 bases. This CDR3 spans 13 amino acids. With 3 bases clipped from V and 4 bases from J, the junction kept 2 bases outside the gene matches. Germline V CDR1 and CDR2: SGHNT, YYREEE (reference sequence). The CDR3 protein is CASSSGGPYGYTF. As DNA, the CDR3 is TGTGCCAGCAGCTCAGGGGGCCCCTATGGCTACACCTTC. The full variable domain, in which reference TRBV5-4 and TRBJ1-2 provide the parts outside the CDR3, is ETGVTQSPTHLIKTRGQQVTLRCSSQSGHNTVSWYQQALGQGPQFIFQYYREEENGRGNFPPRFSGLQFPNYSSELNVNALELDDSALYLCASSSGGPYGYTFGSGTRLTVV.

This clone was counted only a few times. The rearrangement joins TRBV2 to TRBJ2-1; D may be TRBD1 (5 bases). The CDR3 is made up of 15 amino acids. In germline, CDR1 is SNHLY, CDR2 FYNNEI. V lost 1 base and J 5 bases, leaving 12 bases between the germline ends. As DNA, the CDR3 is TGTGCCAGCAGTGAAGGGCAGGGAAATAACAATGAGCAGTTCTTC. The encoded protein is CASSEGQGNNNEQFF.

CDR3 in DNA: TGCGCCAGCAGCTTGGAGACAAGAACAGATACGCAGTATTTT. This sequence encodes CASSLETRTDTQYF. The rearrangement joins TRBV5-1 to TRBJ2-3; no clear D gene. The V and J ends lost 0 bases and 3 bases respectively, with 8 bases between them. The germline gives CDR1 SGHRS, CDR2 YFSETQ. The length of the CDR3 is 14 residues.

This clone was seen once. The chain carries TRBV28 and TRBJ1-5; no clear D. This CDR3 has 14 residues. The germline gives CDR1 MDHEN, CDR2 SYDVKM. Trimming shortened V by 2 bases and J by 6 bases, and 11 bases separated the two germline ends. The CDR3 spells CASSLPGISQPQHF. DNA for the CDR3: TGTGCCAGCAGTTTACCGGGGATCAGTCAGCCCCAGCATTTT.

This clone was seen a handful of times. This chain uses TRBV5-1 with TRBJ2-5; 9 bases agree with TRBD1. The junction had 4 bases not matched to a gene; V was cut back by 9 bases and J by 4 bases. The CDR3 extends over 12 amino acids. CDR1 is SGHRS, CDR2 YFSETQ, per germline. The DNA for the CDR3 is TGCGCCAATGCACAGGGGGCAGAGACCCAGTACTTC. Translation: CANAQGAETQYF.

This clone was found a few times. The gene calls are TRBV27 and TRBJ1-1; no clear D. Germline values: CDR1 MNHEY, CDR2 SMNVEV (reference sequence). CDR3 length: 15 amino acids. The V end lost 2 bases, the J end lost 6 bases, and 16 bases lay between the germline ends. CDR3 in amino acids: CASSLNDLSSSEAFF. The CDR3 DNA is TGTGCCAGCAGTTTAAACGACTTATCCTCCTCTGAAGCTTTCTTT.

This chain connects TRBV7-8 to TRBJ2-1; D is possibly TRBD2 (5 bases). The length of the CDR3 is 10 residues. The germline CDR1 and CDR2 sequences are SGHVS and FQNEAQ. Trimming stripped 5 bases from V and 9 bases from J, with 5 bases between. The CDR3 DNA reads TGTGCCAGCAGCGGAGGTGAGCAGTTCTTC. Protein sequence: CASSGGEQFF. The full variable domain, its missing parts supplied by reference TRBV7-8 and TRBJ2-1, is GAGVSQSPRYKVAKRGQDVALRCDPISGHVSLFWYQQALGQGPEFLTYFQNEAQLDKSGLPSDRFFAERPEGSVSTLKIQRTQQEDSAVYLCASSGGEQFFGPGTRLTVL.

The gene calls are TRBV5-1 and TRBJ2-6; D is undetermined. The germline CDR1 and CDR2 sequences are SGHRS and YFSETQ. The CDR3 loop spans 15 amino acids. Trimming took 1 base from V and 2 from J, leaving 7 bases between them. The CDR3 spells CASSLSTTGANVLTF. The CDR3 coding sequence is TGCGCCAGCAGCTTGAGTACTACTGGGGCCAACGTCCTGACTTTC.

The CDR3 nucleotides are TGTGCCAGCAGCCCCCGGTTTGCGGGAAGGGATGAGCAGTTCTTC. Its translation: CASSPRFAGRDEQFF. The V call is TRBV14, the J call TRBJ2-1; the D gene is possibly TRBD2 (6 bases). CDR1 is SGHDN and CDR2 is FVKESK in the germline V gene. The V end was cut by 4 bases, the J end by 8 bases, with 18 bases between. This CDR3 spans 15 amino acids.

The chain links TRBV7-8 to TRBJ2-7; 7 bases line up with TRBD1. This CDR3 contains 15 residues. With V trimmed by 5 bases and J by 3 bases, 10 bases remained unmatched. Looked up from germline, CDR1 is SGHVS and CDR2 is FQNEAQ. CDR3 region: CASSRDRNMIYEQYF. In nucleotides, the CDR3 is TGTGCCAGCAGCCGGGACAGAAATATGATCTACGAGCAGTACTTC.

The sample holds one count of this clone. The chain employs TRBV5-4 and TRBJ2-7, with 8 bases fitting TRBD1. Per the germline V gene, CDR1 is SGHNT and CDR2 is YYREEE (reference sequence). This CDR3 has 14 amino acids. The junction had 2 bases not matched to a gene; V was cut back by 3 bases and J by 0 bases. CDR3 nucleotides: TGTGCCAGCAGCTCGACAGGGGCCTCCTACGAGCAGTACTTC. Its translation: CASSSTGASYEQYF.